These T cell receptor beta chains were read from a single sample in a study of blood T cell repertoires in COVID-19. The method was immunoSEQ multiplex PCR; TCRdb's version includes in-frame clones alone and lacks a portion of them. The sample has about 130,000 clones, approximately 88% seen once. Input material: peripheral blood. These receptors were taken from a woman aged 25-40 years who had recovered from COVID-19. The CDR3 runs from the conserved cysteine through the conserved F or W. D genes are given only for firm matches. Clone size is shown for a subset of rows, as once, few, many or a class of expanded clone.

clone size	V gene	D gene	J gene	CDR3 length	CDR3 DNA	CDR3 protein
-	TRBV29-1	-	TRBJ2-7	12	TGCAGCGTTGAGAGCCAGGGAAACGAGCAGTACTTC	CSVESQGNEQYF
-	TRBV10-1	-	TRBJ2-1	16	TGCGCCAGCAGTGACTACGGGGACATTTCATACAATGAGCAGTTCTTC	CASSDYGDISYNEQFF
few	TRBV24-1	-	TRBJ1-5	14	TGTGCCACCAGTGCTGCGGGGAGCAATCAGCCCCAGCATTTT	CATSAAGSNQPQHF
-	TRBV12-5	-	TRBJ1-2	14	TGTGCTAGTGGTGGGACACCACGAAACTATGGCTACACCTTC	CASGGTPRNYGYTF
-	TRBV7-9	-	TRBJ1-2	11	TGTGCCAGCAGCCCAGGGGTTGGCTACACCTTC	CASSPGVGYTF
-	TRBV27	TRBD1	TRBJ1-2	16	TGTGCCAGCACCTCATTCCGGGACAGGGCGCACTATGGCTACACCTTC	CASTSFRDRAHYGYTF
once	TRBV3-1/TRBV3-2	-	TRBJ1-2	14	TGTGCCAGCAGCCAAGACGACACTAGGTATGGCTACACCTTC	CASSQDDTRYGYTF
-	TRBV5-6	-	TRBJ1-2	13	TGTGCCAGCAGCCTCGACAACAACTATGGCTACACCTTC	CASSLDNNYGYTF
-	TRBV3-1/TRBV3-2	-	TRBJ1-4	16	TGTGCCAGCAGCCAGAGGACGGGGGAGTTGAATGAAAAACTGTTTTTT	CASSQRTGELNEKLFF
-	TRBV10-1	-	TRBJ2-3	14	TGCGCCAGCAGTGAGTCGGAGGGCTCCGATACGCAGTATTTT	CASSESEGSDTQYF
-	TRBV27	TRBD2	TRBJ2-1	12	TGTGCCAGCAGTTTATCGGGAGGGTTGCAGTTCTTC	CASSLSGGLQFF
-	TRBV9	TRBD2	TRBJ2-3	16	TGTGCCAGCAGCCAGCGACTAGCGGGAGGCACAGATACGCAGTATTTT	CASSQRLAGGTDTQYF
-	TRBV19	-	TRBJ2-2	10	TGTGCCAGCAGGGCCGGGGAGCTGTTTTTT	CASRAGELFF
-	TRBV19	TRBD1	TRBJ1-1	14	TGTGCCAGTAGTATAGGCCGGGACAGGATGGAAGCTTTCTTT	CASSIGRDRMEAFF
-	TRBV19	TRBD1	TRBJ2-1	19	TGTGCCAGTAGTAGGGGGACAGGGGTTCTAGCGGGTCGTTCCAATGAGCAGTTCTTC	CASSRGTGVLAGRSNEQFF
-	TRBV25-1	TRBD1	TRBJ1-2	17	TGTGCCAGCAGTGAACAGGGGGCCCCCTTCGCTAACTATGGCTACACCTTC	CASSEQGAPFANYGYTF
-	TRBV7-8	TRBD1	TRBJ2-7	16	TGTGCCAGCAGCTTAGAGTCTGGGACAGGGAACTACGAGCAGTACTTC	CASSLESGTGNYEQYF
many	TRBV30	-	TRBJ1-4	16	TGTGCCTGGAGCCCTCTGCGCGGGGGCGGGAGTGAAAAACTGTTTTTT	CAWSPLRGGGSEKLFF
-	TRBV27	TRBD1	TRBJ1-2	17	TGTGCCAGCAGTTTAAGGGCCGGGACAGGGATCCACTATGGCTACACCTTC	CASSLRAGTGIHYGYTF
-	TRBV18	-	TRBJ1-1	14	TGTGCCAGCTCACCGACAATTATGGACACTGAAGCTTTCTTT	CASSPTIMDTEAFF
once	TRBV9	-	TRBJ2-3	16	TGTGCCAGCAGCTCACCGTCAGGGACTAGCACAGATACGCAGTATTTT	CASSSPSGTSTDTQYF
-	TRBV30	TRBD1	TRBJ1-1	13	TGTGCCTGGAGCGAGACAGGGACCACTGAAGCTTTCTTT	CAWSETGTTEAFF
-	TRBV2	-	TRBJ2-2	13	TGTGCCAGCACCCTGATCCGGTCCGGGGAGCTGTTTTTT	CASTLIRSGELFF
-	TRBV25-1	-	TRBJ1-1	16	TGTGCCAGCAGTGAAAAAGGGTTGGGGCCAAACACTGAAGCTTTCTTT	CASSEKGLGPNTEAFF
-	TRBV5-1	TRBD2	TRBJ2-7	16	TGCGCCAGCAGCCCGACGACTAGCGGGGGGGTCAACGAGCAGTACTTC	CASSPTTSGGVNEQYF
-	TRBV7-9	-	TRBJ2-2	10	TGTGCCAGCGTACTCGGGGAGCTGTTTTTT	CASVLGELFF
-	TRBV18	-	TRBJ2-3	16	TGTGCCAGCTCACCACCAGGGAGGGGGTTGTCAGATACGCAGTATTTT	CASSPPGRGLSDTQYF
-	TRBV30	TRBD1	TRBJ1-4	16	TGTGCCTGGAGTCCCCGGACAGGGGCCTTTAATGAAAAACTGTTTTTT	CAWSPRTGAFNEKLFF
-	TRBV5-1	-	TRBJ2-2	15	TGCGCCAGCAGTGGTGTACAGGCGAACACCGGGGAGCTGTTTTTT	CASSGVQANTGELFF
-	TRBV4-1	TRBD2	TRBJ2-1	15	TGCGCCAGCAGCCAACGGACTAGCTCCTACAATGAGCAGTTCTTC	CASSQRTSSYNEQFF
-	TRBV20-1	-	TRBJ2-1	17	TGCAGTGCTAGTACGGGCAGGGGCCTACTTGAGTACAATGAGCAGTTCTTC	CSASTGRGLLEYNEQFF
-	TRBV7-9	TRBD1	TRBJ2-7	13	TGTGCCAGCAGCGTCCGGGACAGCTACGAGCAGTACTTC	CASSVRDSYEQYF
-	TRBV3-1/TRBV3-2	-	TRBJ2-3	12	TGTGCCAGCAGCCAAGAGGCGAGGACGCAGTATTTT	CASSQEARTQYF
once	TRBV4-1	-	TRBJ2-4	16	TGCGCCAGCAGCCTCTCTGGGGGGTCGGCCAAAAACATTCAGTACTTC	CASSLSGGSAKNIQYF
-	TRBV7-3	TRBD2	TRBJ2-3	15	TGTGCCAGCAGCTTAAGCGGGGGGTCCACAGATACGCAGTATTTT	CASSLSGGSTDTQYF
-	TRBV29-1	-	TRBJ1-1	14	TGCAGCGTTGTGAGGTCAGCAGTGAACACTGAAGCTTTCTTT	CSVVRSAVNTEAFF
-	TRBV5-1	TRBD2	TRBJ2-2	17	TGCGCCACAAGAGGGCCAGAAGCGGGGTTGAACACCGGGGAGCTGTTTTTT	CATRGPEAGLNTGELFF
-	TRBV15	-	TRBJ1-2	15	TGTGCCACCAGCAGGGTGGACAGAACTAACTATGGCTACACCTTC	CATSRVDRTNYGYTF
-	TRBV5-1	-	TRBJ2-5	14	TGCGCCAGCAGCTTGGGCACAGGACAAGAGACCCAGTACTTC	CASSLGTGQETQYF
-	TRBV29-1	-	TRBJ1-2	14	TGCAGCGTTGACGGAGGCCAGGTAAACTATGGCTACACCTTC	CSVDGGQVNYGYTF
-	TRBV9	-	TRBJ2-1	14	TGTGCCAGCAGCGTAGGAGGCGCCCACAATGAGCAGTTCTTC	CASSVGGAHNEQFF
-	TRBV2	-	TRBJ2-7	12	TGTGCCAGCAGCAGGGGATCCTACGAGCAGTACTTC	CASSRGSYEQYF
-	TRBV5-1	-	TRBJ2-7	14	TGCGCCAGCAGCTTGGAAAGGGGTAGCAACGAGCAGTACTTC	CASSLERGSNEQYF
-	TRBV21-1	-	TRBJ1-5	19	TGTGCCAGCAGCAAAGGTAGGAACCAACAGGAGACTAGCAATCAGCCCCAGCATTTT	CASSKGRNQQETSNQPQHF
-	TRBV5-4	TRBD1	TRBJ2-2	11	TGTGCCGGAAGGGGGCCCGGGGAGCTGTTTTTT	CAGRGPGELFF
-	TRBV6-2/TRBV6-3	-	TRBJ2-1	11	TGTGCCAGCAGTAAAGGGACAGAGCAGTTCTTC	CASSKGTEQFF
-	TRBV5-5	-	TRBJ2-5	13	TGTGCCAGCAGCGCCGAAGACAAAGAGACCCAGTACTTC	CASSAEDKETQYF
-	TRBV7-6	-	TRBJ1-1	15	TGTGCCAGCAGCTTAGGTGAACAGATGAACACTGAAGCTTTCTTT	CASSLGEQMNTEAFF
-	TRBV10-1	-	TRBJ2-7	15	TGCGCCAGCAGTGAGGTGGGGCCGGGCTCCTACGAGCAGTACTTC	CASSEVGPGSYEQYF
-	TRBV2	TRBD1	TRBJ1-1	17	TGTGCCAGCAGTGAACCGCGGGACAGGGGGTATGACACTGAAGCTTTCTTT	CASSEPRDRGYDTEAFF
-	TRBV11-2	TRBD2	TRBJ2-7	16	TGTGCCAGCAGCTCGGGACTAGCTGTCAGCTCCTACGAGCAGTACTTC	CASSSGLAVSSYEQYF